One and the same sample provided the 23 T cell receptor beta chains below, sequenced in a study of metastatic and nonmetastatic thyroid tumors. All patients reached thyroid surgery having received no treatment beforehand. MiXCR was used by TCRdb to re-call the PCR reads. The sample records around 8,000 clones, 26% being singletons. Sample: adjacent normal tissue. These receptors originate from a female donor with papillary thyroid cancer or a benign thyroid nodule (not recorded which). Some clones in this sample may be carry-over from other donors' samples.

The chain joins TRBV6-5 to TRBJ1-4, with unresolved D. CDR1 is MNHEY, CDR2 SVGAGI, per germline. This CDR3 region has 12 residues. The germline V and J ends were trimmed by 6 bases and 5 bases, with 7 bases remaining between them. The CDR3 nucleotides read TGTGCCAGCAGCCCCACGAATGAAAAACTGTTTTTT. This sequence encodes CASSPTNEKLFF.

Relative to its sample, this clone is medium-sized. The chain joins TRBV9 to TRBJ2-1, with 9 nucleotides matching TRBD1. The germline V gene has CDR1 SGDLS and CDR2 YYNGEE. J lost 4 bases, V lost 0 bases, and 5 bases had no gene match. The CDR3 extends over 16 amino acids. The CDR3 is CASSVAGQGFYNEQFF. The CDR3 DNA reads TGTGCCAGCAGCGTAGCGGGACAGGGTTTTTACAATGAGCAGTTCTTC.

This clone was detected only a few times. The rearrangement joins TRBV6-1 to TRBJ2-2; D may match TRBD1 or TRBD2 (5 bases each). V shed 7 bases and J shed 8 bases, with 20 bases lying between them. The germline V gene has CDR1 MNHNS and CDR2 SASEGT. There are 15 residues in the CDR3. CDR3 amino acids: CASIRGVTTQGELFF. CDR3 bases: TGTGCCAGCATAAGGGGAGTTACTACCCAAGGGGAGCTGTTTTTT.

This clone was observed a handful of times. The J gene is TRBJ2-1, the V gene TRBV20-1; unclear D gene. Germline V gene data show CDR1 as DFQATT and CDR2 as SNEGSKA (reference sequence). The CDR3 spans 15 residues. Between the trimmed V and J ends, which lost 0 bases and 8 bases, there was a span of 17 bases. The CDR3 loop is CSARDWQEAQHEQFF. In DNA, the CDR3 is TGCAGTGCTAGAGATTGGCAAGAAGCCCAACATGAGCAGTTCTTC.

The V call is TRBV12-3 or TRBV12-4, the J call TRBJ1-6, with unresolved D. Trimming cost V 3 bases and J 0 bases, with 6 bases left between them. This CDR3 is built from 15 residues. The CDR3 here is CASSFGSSYNSPLHF. The CDR3 DNA sequence: TGTGCCAGCAGTTTTGGGAGCTCCTATAATTCACCCCTCCACTTT.

This clone has just a few counts. The chain joins TRBV6-2 or TRBV6-3 to TRBJ2-7, with D perhaps matching TRBD2 (6 bases). This CDR3 region has 18 residues. The germline V gene has CDR1 MNHEY and CDR2 SVGEGT. Trimming cost V 2 bases and J 1 base, with 21 bases left between them. CDR3 loop: CASSYPRIPGLDSYEQYF. CDR3 DNA sequence: TGTGCCAGCAGTTACCCACGAATTCCGGGACTTGATTCCTACGAGCAGTACTTC.

V is TRBV2 and J is TRBJ2-1; TRBD2 aligns across 9 bases. The CDR3 totals 15 residues. The germline V gene encodes CDR1 SNHLY and CDR2 FYNNEI. V gave up 3 bases and J gave up 2 bases; unmatched junction bases: 2. The CDR3 spells CASSDLAGTYNEQFF. CDR3 coding DNA: TGTGCCAGCAGTGATCTAGCGGGAACCTACAATGAGCAGTTCTTC.

Relative to its sample, this clone is medium-sized. This sequence joins TRBV6-1 and TRBJ2-6; 7 bases line up with TRBD1. V lost 5 bases and J lost 3; bases outside the gene matches: 10. CDR3 length equals 17 residues. The germline V gene encodes CDR1 MNHNS and CDR2 SASEGT. The chain's CDR3 is CASSKGGARFGANVLTF. CDR3 nucleotide sequence: TGTGCCAGCAGTAAAGGGGGCGCCCGCTTTGGGGCCAACGTCCTGACTTTC.

The rearrangement uses TRBV7-8 and TRBJ1-1; D unresolved. This CDR3 has 13 amino acids. CDR1 and CDR2 from the germline V gene are SGHVS and FQNEAQ. The germline V and J ends were trimmed by 3 bases and 5 bases, with 10 bases remaining between them. CDR3 in DNA: TGTGCCAGCAGCTTTCCCCAACGGACTGAAGCTTTCTTT. Its protein is CASSFPQRTEAFF.

This chain uses TRBV7-2 with TRBJ2-7; TRBD1 aligns across 7 bases. The V segment lost 6 bases and the J segment 0 bases; nucleotides outside the gene matches: 8. Per the germline V gene, CDR1 is SGHTA and CDR2 is FQGNSA. CDR3 length equals 15 residues. DNA of the CDR3: TGTGCCAGCAGTCAAGACAGGGCCAGCTCCTACGAGCAGTACTTC. Amino acids: CASSQDRASSYEQYF.

This chain uses TRBV5-1 with TRBJ2-2; TRBD1 matches at 8 bases. The CDR3 is made up of 16 amino acids. The germline gives CDR1 SGHRS, CDR2 YFSETQ. The junction had 9 bases not matched to a gene; V was cut back by 4 bases and J by 4 bases. In DNA, the CDR3 is TGCGCCAGCAGCCTAGACAGGGGAGAAGGCACCGGGGAGCTGTTTTTT. Amino acid sequence: CASSLDRGEGTGELFF.

This clone showed up many times. The chain carries TRBV5-6 and TRBJ2-7, with D possibly matching TRBD2 (5 bases). Germline assignment: CDR1 SGHDT and CDR2 YYEEEE. V was trimmed by 2 bases and J by 4 bases, leaving 10 bases between them. The CDR3 spans 13 residues. This CDR3 is CASSFRGHYEQYF. The CDR3 DNA is TGTGCCAGCAGCTTCCGGGGTCATTACGAGCAGTACTTC.

This rearrangement joins TRBV28 to TRBJ2-7, with 10 bases that match TRBD2. The CDR3 totals 14 residues. Germline CDR1 is MDHEN and CDR2 is SYDVKM. Germline trimming cut 6 bases from V and 4 bases from J; bases unmatched to any gene: 6. CDR3 in amino acids: CASSLAGARYEQYF. In DNA form, the CDR3 reads TGTGCCAGCAGCCTAGCGGGAGCTAGGTACGAGCAGTACTTC.

This clone was counted between two and nine times. The chain recombines TRBV6-1 with TRBJ1-6, with D perhaps TRBD1 (6 bases). The V and J ends lost 7 bases and 5 bases respectively, with 15 bases between them. There are 15 residues in the CDR3. Germline V lookup: CDR1 MNHNS, CDR2 SASEGT. The CDR3 sequence: CASTGGRANNSPLHF. CDR3 nucleotides: TGTGCCAGCACTGGGGGCAGGGCAAATAATTCACCCCTCCACTTT.

This clone showed up just a few times. The chain links TRBV24-1 to TRBJ2-3, with TRBD1 matching over 7 bases. This CDR3 comprises 14 residues. V dropped 3 bases and J dropped 4; count of bases not matched to a gene: 3. CDR1 and CDR2 from the germline V gene are KGHDR and SFDVKD. The CDR3 region is CATSDATGADTQYF. DNA for the CDR3: TGTGCCACCAGTGATGCAACAGGGGCAGATACGCAGTATTTT.

By proportion, this clone is medium-sized. The chain combines TRBV4-2 with TRBJ1-1; D perhaps matches TRBD1 (5 bases). CDR1 LGHNA and CDR2 YNFKEQ come from the germline V gene. Trimming removed 4 bases at V and 0 bases at J, with 15 bases between. The length of the CDR3 is 16 residues. CDR3 loop: CASSREGSVMNTEAFF. CDR3 nucleotide sequence: TGTGCCAGCAGCCGGGAGGGGAGTGTCATGAACACTGAAGCTTTCTTT.

V gene TRBV7-9 combines with J gene TRBJ2-1, with TRBD2 matching 8 bases. CDR1 SEHNR and CDR2 FQNEAQ come from the germline V gene (reference sequence). The junction had 11 bases not matched to a gene; V was cut back by 7 bases and J by 9 bases. The CDR3 consists of 14 residues. CDR3 sequence reads: CASTTGGGAGEQFF. The CDR3 DNA reads TGTGCCAGCACAACGGGAGGGGGGGCCGGTGAGCAGTTCTTC.

In its sample, this clone is medium-sized. The V call is TRBV5-8, the J call TRBJ2-1, with TRBD2 matching over 11 bases. With V trimmed by 3 bases and J by 9 bases, 5 bases remained unmatched. CDR1 SGHTS and CDR2 YDEGEE come from the germline V gene. The CDR3 runs to 14 residues. CDR3 loop: CASSYSGGAGEQFF. The CDR3 DNA follows: TGTGCCAGCAGCTATAGCGGGGGGGCCGGTGAGCAGTTCTTC.

This clone was seen a handful of times. V and J are TRBV27 and TRBJ2-3; D is unresolved. V was trimmed by 5 bases and J by 6 bases, leaving 12 bases between them. CDR3 length: 13 amino acids. The germline gives CDR1 MNHEY, CDR2 SMNVEV (reference sequence). In DNA form, the CDR3 reads TGTGCCAGCAGTCCATTAACTGCGGATACGCAGTATTTT. Protein: CASSPLTADTQYF.

This clone was seen only a few times. An end of the junction differs from the germline gene, which may be a read error. V gene TRBV6-1 combines with J gene TRBJ1-3, with D unresolved. This CDR3 is 15 amino acids long. Germline CDR1 MNHNS, CDR2 SASEGT. This CDR3 is CASSEGPSSGDTIYF. CDR3 in DNA: TGTGCCAGCAGTGAAGGGCCCAGCTCTGGAGACACCATATATTTT.

The chain recombines TRBV30 with TRBJ1-4; TRBD1 might be the D (6 bases). V gave up 2 bases and J gave up 8 bases, with 21 bases separating them. The CDR3 covers 16 residues. Germline V lookup: CDR1 GTSNPN, CDR2 SVGIG (reference sequence). CDR3 in amino acids: CAWSRGAQVEAEKLFF. The CDR3 nucleotides are TGTGCCTGGAGTCGGGGGGCTCAGGTGGAAGCCGAAAAACTGTTTTTT. Based on the CDR3 plus reference TRBV30 and TRBJ1-4, the full variable domain is SQTIHQWPATLVQPVGSPLSLECTVEGTSNPNLYWYRQAAGRGLQLLFYSVGIGQISSEVPQNLSASRPQDRQFILSSKKLLLSDSGFYLCAWSRGAQVEAEKLFFGSGTQLSVL.

By share, this clone counts as medium-sized. The V call is TRBV6-4, the J call TRBJ2-3, with 8 bases lining up with TRBD2. There are 18 residues in the CDR3. Germline values: CDR1 MRHNA, CDR2 SNTAGT. Trimming took 0 bases from V and 0 from J; bases not matched to a gene: 8. Written as DNA, the CDR3 is TGTGCCAGCAGTGACTCGCCTATAGCGGGGAAAAGCACAGATACGCAGTATTTT. The encoded protein is CASSDSPIAGKSTDTQYF.

The table lists this clone with a few counts. The chain combines TRBV6-1 with TRBJ1-2, with 8 bases lining up with TRBD1. This CDR3 contains 13 residues. Germline V gene lookup returns CDR1 MNHNS and CDR2 SASEGT. V lost 5 bases and J lost 8; bases outside the gene matches: 7. Here the CDR3 reads CASSPGQGGGYTF. DNA for the CDR3: TGTGCCAGCAGTCCCGGACAGGGAGGAGGCTACACCTTC.